This is a list of T cell receptor beta chains from one sample in a study of blood T cell repertoires in COVID-19. Produced via immunoSEQ multiplex PCR; TCRdb's table is partial and in-frame only. The sample contains 95,000 to 100,000 clones, 75% to 90% of which appear only once. Sequencing used peripheral blood. These receptors were taken from a woman between 70 and 85 years old with active or convalescent COVID-19. The CDR3 runs from the conserved cysteine through the conserved F or W. Fields, in order: CDR3 DNA, CDR3 protein, clone size, J gene, V gene, D gene. D genes are given only for firm matches. Size is stated for part of the rows, as once, few or many counts, or as a class when the clone is expanded.

TGTGCCAGCAGTTCACAGGACGCCTCGTACCAAGAGACCCAGTACTTC | CASSSQDASYQETQYF | NA | TRBJ2-5 | TRBV11-3 | NA
TGTGCCAGCAGCTTTGGGCAGGGCCGGACCTATGGCTACACCTTC | CASSFGQGRTYGYTF | NA | TRBJ1-2 | TRBV13 | NA
TGCGCCAGCAGCCAGGGACTAGCGTCCTACGAGCAGTACTTC | CASSQGLASYEQYF | NA | TRBJ2-7 | TRBV4-3 | TRBD2
TGTGCTAGTGGTTCGGTTTTGGGGGACAGGAGTGAAGCTTTCTTT | CASGSVLGDRSEAFF | NA | TRBJ1-1 | TRBV12-5 | TRBD1
TGTGCCAGCACCACCTCGGGGTATGGCTACACCTTC | CASTTSGYGYTF | once | TRBJ1-2 | TRBV9 | NA
TGTGCCAGCAGCTTGGCGGGTGTGCGCGGCAATCAGCCCCAGCATTTT | CASSLAGVRGNQPQHF | NA | TRBJ1-5 | TRBV5-6 | NA
TGCGCCAGCAGCACCGCTCAGGGAAGAATCGATGAGCAGTTCTTC | CASSTAQGRIDEQFF | NA | TRBJ2-1 | TRBV5-1 | NA
TGCGCCAACAGCTTGGGGTCTGTCGGACAGGGGGCTTTTGAAGCTTTCTTT | CANSLGSVGQGAFEAFF | NA | TRBJ1-1 | TRBV5-1 | TRBD1
TGTGCCAGCAGCCAGGTCCGTGGGTCCTATGGCTACACCTTC | CASSQVRGSYGYTF | NA | TRBJ1-2 | TRBV28 | NA
TGTGCCAGCAGCTTAGTTAATCCGGGACAGGGGCTCTCTGGGGCCAACGTCCTGACTTTC | CASSLVNPGQGLSGANVLTF | NA | TRBJ2-6 | TRBV7-8 | TRBD1
TGCGCCAGCAGCCAAGCGGGACAGGGGAAACGAGGCTACACCTTC | CASSQAGQGKRGYTF | NA | TRBJ1-2 | TRBV4-1 | TRBD1
TGCGCCAGCAGTGACGCTGGGGGCGGTAGGTCCTACGAGCAGTACTTC | CASSDAGGGRSYEQYF | few | TRBJ2-7 | TRBV10-2 | NA
TGTGCCAGCAGCGAGGGGGCTAATCAGCCCCAGCATTTT | CASSEGANQPQHF | few | TRBJ1-5 | TRBV6-5 | TRBD1
TGTGCCAGCAGCTTGTCCAGATCTGGGGCCAACGTCCTGACTTTC | CASSLSRSGANVLTF | NA | TRBJ2-6 | TRBV7-9 | NA
TGTGCCAGCAGTGAAGGCACAGGGGTTGATAGTCAGCCCCAGCATTTT | CASSEGTGVDSQPQHF | NA | TRBJ1-5 | TRBV2 | TRBD1
TGTGCCAGCAGCCCTCCGGGACAGGGCGGTGGCTACACCTTC | CASSPPGQGGGYTF | NA | TRBJ1-2 | TRBV3-1/TRBV3-2 | TRBD1
TGCGCCAGCAGTGCTGGGCCCACAGATACGCAGTATTTT | CASSAGPTDTQYF | NA | TRBJ2-3 | TRBV10-1 | NA
TGTGCCAGCAGCTTAGACAGGGTGAGGAACGAGCAGTACTTC | CASSLDRVRNEQYF | NA | TRBJ2-7 | TRBV7-6 | NA
TGTGCCAGTAGTGGCCGGGACAGGGGGTTCCATTCACCCCTCCACTTT | CASSGRDRGFHSPLHF | NA | TRBJ1-6 | TRBV19 | TRBD1
TGTGCCAGCAGCGTATCGGGACAGGGACCCAGGACCCAGTACTTC | CASSVSGQGPRTQYF | NA | TRBJ2-5 | TRBV9 | TRBD1
TGTGCCAGCACCCTGGGGGTAACAGGGAAAAAATTCTTC | CASTLGVTGKKFF | NA | TRBJ2-1 | TRBV28 | NA
TGTGCCAGCAGAACCCGACAGGGGGTAAACACCATATATTTT | CASRTRQGVNTIYF | NA | TRBJ1-3 | TRBV6-5 | TRBD1
TGTGCCAGCAGCACTACAGGGGTCGCTGAAGCTTTCTTT | CASSTTGVAEAFF | NA | TRBJ1-1 | TRBV7-2 | TRBD1
TGTGCCAGCGGCAGGGTGAACACTGAAGCTTTCTTT | CASGRVNTEAFF | once | TRBJ1-1 | TRBV11-1 | NA
TGTGCCAGCAGTTTCTCAGGTTGGGGCAATCAGCCCCAGCATTTT | CASSFSGWGNQPQHF | NA | TRBJ1-5 | TRBV28 | NA
TGTGCCAGCAGCTCGCGGGAGACCGCTGGAAACACCATATATTTT | CASSSRETAGNTIYF | NA | TRBJ1-3 | TRBV7-9 | NA
TGTGCCAGCAACAACACCCCAGGGGGTAAAGCTTTCTTT | CASNNTPGGKAFF | NA | TRBJ1-1 | TRBV12-3/TRBV12-4 | TRBD1
TGTGCCAGCAGCCCGGGACTAGCGGTAAACAATGAGCAGTTCTTC | CASSPGLAVNNEQFF | NA | TRBJ2-1 | TRBV7-2 | TRBD2
TGTGCCAGCAGCTTAGCGGGGGGCTCTGGGGCCAACGTCCTGACTTTC | CASSLAGGSGANVLTF | NA | TRBJ2-6 | TRBV7-2 | NA
TGTGCCAGCAGCTCCCGGACAGGGAACACTGAAGCTTTCTTT | CASSSRTGNTEAFF | NA | TRBJ1-1 | TRBV11-3 | TRBD1
TGTGCCAGCAGTTTGGGCAGCAATCAGCCCCAGCATTTT | CASSLGSNQPQHF | NA | TRBJ1-5 | TRBV12-3/TRBV12-4 | NA
TGTGCCAGCAGGGAACTTACAGGGAGCACTATATATGGCTACACCTTC | CASRELTGSTIYGYTF | once | TRBJ1-2 | TRBV6-1 | NA
TGTGCCAGCAGCTTATCCTTGACAGGGAGCGAGCAGTACTTC | CASSLSLTGSEQYF | NA | TRBJ2-7 | TRBV7-3 | TRBD1
TGTGCCAGCAGCTTAACCTCTTCAGGGCTGAACACTGAAGCTTTCTTT | CASSLTSSGLNTEAFF | NA | TRBJ1-1 | TRBV7-3 | NA
TGTGCCAGCAGTTACTCGGAGGGAAATTCATACTCTGGAAACACCATATATTTT | CASSYSEGNSYSGNTIYF | NA | TRBJ1-3 | TRBV6-2/TRBV6-3 | NA
TGTGCCAGTAGTATCGGAGGGGTCGGCGGGAATTCACCCCTCCACTTT | CASSIGGVGGNSPLHF | NA | TRBJ1-6 | TRBV19 | NA
TGTGCCAGCAGCTTGGACAGCTTTAGCTACGAGCAGTACTTC | CASSLDSFSYEQYF | many | TRBJ2-7 | TRBV5-5 | NA
TGTGCCAGCAGTACCGGGACAATGAACACCGGGGAGCTGTTTTTT | CASSTGTMNTGELFF | NA | TRBJ2-2 | TRBV19 | NA
TGCGCCAGCAGCTTGGGAGCCGGGACAGGGAGCTCCTACGAGCAGTACTTC | CASSLGAGTGSSYEQYF | NA | TRBJ2-7 | TRBV5-1 | TRBD1